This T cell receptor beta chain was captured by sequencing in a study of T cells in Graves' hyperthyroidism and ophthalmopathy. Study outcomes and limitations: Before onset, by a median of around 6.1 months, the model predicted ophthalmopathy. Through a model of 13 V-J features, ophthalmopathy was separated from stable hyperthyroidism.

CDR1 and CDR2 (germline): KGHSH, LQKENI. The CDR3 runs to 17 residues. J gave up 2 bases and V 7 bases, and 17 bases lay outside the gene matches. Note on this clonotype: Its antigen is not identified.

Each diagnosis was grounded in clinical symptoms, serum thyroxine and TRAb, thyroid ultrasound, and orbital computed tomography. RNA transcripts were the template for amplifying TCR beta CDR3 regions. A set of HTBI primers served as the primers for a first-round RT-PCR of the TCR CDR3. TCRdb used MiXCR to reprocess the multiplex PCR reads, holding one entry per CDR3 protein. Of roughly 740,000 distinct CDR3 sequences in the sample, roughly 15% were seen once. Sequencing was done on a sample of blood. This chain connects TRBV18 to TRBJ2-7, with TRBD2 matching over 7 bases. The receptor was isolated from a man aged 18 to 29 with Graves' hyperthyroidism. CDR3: CASLRWRELVGAYEQYF. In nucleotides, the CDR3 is TGTGCCAGCTTGAGATGGCGGGAGCTGGTAGGGGCCTACGAGCAGTACTTC.